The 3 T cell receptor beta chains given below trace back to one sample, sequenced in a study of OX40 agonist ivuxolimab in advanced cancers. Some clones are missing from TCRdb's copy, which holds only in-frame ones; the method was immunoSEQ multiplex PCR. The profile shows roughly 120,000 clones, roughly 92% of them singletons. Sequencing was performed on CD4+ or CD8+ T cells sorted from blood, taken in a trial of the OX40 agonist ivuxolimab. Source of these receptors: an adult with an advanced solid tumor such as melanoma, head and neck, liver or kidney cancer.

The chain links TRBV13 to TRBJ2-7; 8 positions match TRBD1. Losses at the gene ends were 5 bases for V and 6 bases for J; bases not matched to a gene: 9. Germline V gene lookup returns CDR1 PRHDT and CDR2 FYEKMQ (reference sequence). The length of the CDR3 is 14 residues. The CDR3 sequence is CASSPRTGSGEQYF. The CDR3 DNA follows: TGTGCCAGCAGCCCGCGGACAGGGTCAGGCGAGCAGTACTTC.

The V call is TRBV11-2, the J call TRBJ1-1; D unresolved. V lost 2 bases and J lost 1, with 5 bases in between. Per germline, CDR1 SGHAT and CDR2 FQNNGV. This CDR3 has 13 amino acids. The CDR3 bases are TGTGCCAGCAGCTTATACAGGAACACTGAAGCTTTCTTT. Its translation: CASSLYRNTEAFF. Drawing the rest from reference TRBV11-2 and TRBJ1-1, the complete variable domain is EAGVAQSPRYKIIEKRQSVAFWCNPISGHATLYWYQQILGQGPKLLIQFQNNGVVDDSQLPKDRFSAERLKGVDSTLKIQPAKLEDSAVYLCASSLYRNTEAFFGQGTRLTVV.

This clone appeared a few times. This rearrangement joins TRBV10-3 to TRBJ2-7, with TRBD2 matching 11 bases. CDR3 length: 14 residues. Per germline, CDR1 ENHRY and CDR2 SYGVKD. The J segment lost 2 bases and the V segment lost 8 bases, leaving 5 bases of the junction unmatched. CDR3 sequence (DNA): TGTGCCATCGCAGCTAGCGGGAGGACCTACGAGCAGTACTTC. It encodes CAIAASGRTYEQYF.